The next 31 T cell receptor beta chains were all read from a single sample in a study of T cell changes during pregnancy in multiple sclerosis. Some clones are missing from TCRdb's copy, which holds only in-frame ones; the method was immunoSEQ multiplex PCR. The sample has 20,000 to 25,000 clones, around 85% seen once. This sample comprised CD8+ T cells from peripheral blood mononuclear cells, obtained in the first trimester of pregnancy. These receptors were collected from a female donor in good health, enrolled as a control in a pregnancy study.

The chain couples TRBV29-1 to TRBJ2-7, with 10 bases fitting TRBD2. V lost 2 bases and J lost 2; bases outside the gene matches: 0. Germline V gene lookup returns CDR1 SQVTM and CDR2 ANQGSEA. This CDR3 has 13 amino acids. The CDR3 DNA reads as TGCAGCGTTGAAACTAGCGGGGCCTACGAGCAGTACTTC. This encodes CSVETSGAYEQYF.

The chain recombines TRBV30 with TRBJ1-5; perhaps TRBD1 as D (5 bases). CDR1 is GTSNPN, CDR2 SVGIG, per germline (reference sequence). Trimming took off 4 bases at V and 5 bases at J, with 15 bases between the two ends. CDR3 length: 14 amino acids. The CDR3, as DNA: TGTGCCTGGACCCCAGGGACGGGAGATCAGCCCCAGCATTTT. It translates to CAWTPGTGDQPQHF.

The chain uses TRBV9 and TRBJ2-2; 10 bases fit TRBD1. The J segment lost 1 base and the V segment lost 3 bases, leaving 6 bases of the junction unmatched. This CDR3 spans 17 amino acids. The germline CDR1 and CDR2 sequences are SGDLS and YYNGEE. The CDR3 coding sequence is TGTGCCAGCAGCGGCCCGGGACAGGGGAAGAACACCGGGGAGCTGTTTTTT. Its protein is CASSGPGQGKNTGELFF. Drawing the rest from reference TRBV9 and TRBJ2-2, the complete variable domain is DSGVTQTPKHLITATGQRVTLRCSPRSGDLSVYWYQQSLDQGLQFLIQYYNGEERAKGNILERFSAQQFPDLHSELNLSSLELGDSALYFCASSGPGQGKNTGELFFGEGSRLTVL.

V usage is TRBV10-1 and J usage is TRBJ1-2; D may be TRBD1 (5 bases). This CDR3 contains 19 residues. Trimming took off 4 bases at V and 3 bases at J, with 27 bases between the two ends. Germline V gene lookup returns CDR1 WNHNN and CDR2 SYGVQD (reference sequence). The CDR3 is CASSAGEGIHVVRDYGYTF. The CDR3 coding sequence is TGCGCCAGCAGTGCTGGGGAGGGGATACACGTTGTAAGGGACTATGGCTACACCTTC.

This chain joins TRBV5-1 and TRBJ1-1; 8 positions agree with TRBD1. J lost 8 bases, V lost 2 bases, and 5 bases had no gene match. The V gene's germline CDR1 is SGHRS and CDR2 YFSETQ. This CDR3 spans 13 amino acids. This chain's CDR3 is CASSLRQGFEAFF. The DNA for the CDR3 is TGCGCCAGCAGCTTAAGACAGGGGTTCGAAGCTTTCTTT.

V and J are TRBV5-4 and TRBJ2-3, with TRBD2 matching over 8 bases. Germline values: CDR1 SGHNT, CDR2 YYREEE (reference sequence). V shed 2 bases and J 6 bases; nucleotides not matched to a gene: 8. This CDR3 contains 15 residues. CDR3: CASSLRREVWDTQYF. CDR3 DNA sequence: TGTGCCAGCAGCTTACGGCGGGAGGTATGGGATACGCAGTATTTT.

The chain joins TRBV11-2 to TRBJ2-7; 9 bases are a match to TRBD2. The V and J ends lost 3 bases and 5 bases, in that order; junction bases with no gene match: 14. Germline V gene lookup returns CDR1 SGHAT and CDR2 FQNNGV. There are 17 residues in the CDR3. The CDR3 DNA follows: TGTGCCAGCAGCTTTTTGAGTGGCGGCGGGAGGGGGCACGAGCAGTACTTC. This translates into CASSFLSGGGRGHEQYF. Full variable domain (rest looked up from reference TRBV11-2 and TRBJ2-7): EAGVAQSPRYKIIEKRQSVAFWCNPISGHATLYWYQQILGQGPKLLIQFQNNGVVDDSQLPKDRFSAERLKGVDSTLKIQPAKLEDSAVYLCASSFLSGGGRGHEQYFGPGTRLTVT.

V usage is TRBV28 and J usage is TRBJ2-7, with 14 nucleotides matching TRBD2. The junction had 8 bases not matched to a gene; V was cut back by 4 bases and J by 3 bases. The CDR3 extends over 17 amino acids. CDR1 and CDR2 from the germline V gene are MDHEN and SYDVKM. For the CDR3, the DNA is TGTGCCAGCAGTTCGGAGACTAGCGGGAGGGTTGTCTACGAGCAGTACTTC. This codes for CASSSETSGRVVYEQYF.

The chain has TRBV2 and TRBJ2-2; the D is unclear. The CDR3 totals 14 residues. Germline V gene sequence: CDR1 SNHLY, CDR2 FYNNEI. Trimming shortened V by 3 bases and J by 2 bases, and 7 bases separated the two germline ends. CDR3 bases: TGTGCCAGCAGTGAGTACAGAAACACCGGGGAGCTGTTTTTT. Its protein product is CASSEYRNTGELFF.

This sequence joins TRBV4-2 and TRBJ2-2; 13 bases agree with TRBD2. CDR1 and CDR2 from the germline V gene are LGHNA and YNFKEQ. J was trimmed by 6 bases and V by 4 bases; bases with no gene match: 5. The CDR3 loop spans 16 amino acids. CDR3 protein: CASSRTSGSISGELFF. The CDR3 DNA reads as TGTGCCAGCAGCCGGACTAGCGGGAGTATCTCCGGGGAGCTGTTTTTT.

V is TRBV12-5 and J is TRBJ2-7; 9 bases fit TRBD1. With V trimmed by 2 bases and J by 0 bases, 11 bases remained unmatched. Germline-derived CDR1 and CDR2 are LGHNT and FRNRAP. The CDR3 sequence is 18 residues long. The CDR3 is CASGLKDRGTTYSYEQYF. The CDR3 DNA is TGTGCTAGTGGTTTGAAGGACAGGGGAACTACGTACTCCTACGAGCAGTACTTC.

For the CDR3, the DNA is TGTGCCAGTAGTACCCCGGGACTAGAGGCGACCCAGTACTTC. Protein product: CASSTPGLEATQYF. The gene calls are TRBV19 and TRBJ2-5; 8 nucleotides line up with TRBD2. This CDR3 region has 14 residues. In germline, CDR1 is LNHDA, CDR2 SQIVND (reference sequence). The V and J ends lost 4 bases and 7 bases, in that order; junction bases with no gene match: 8.

The chain employs TRBV6-6 and TRBJ2-3, with 8 bases identical to TRBD2. Germline V gives CDR1 MNHNY, CDR2 SVGAGI (reference sequence). The trim removed 6 bases at V and 6 bases at J, leaving 8 bases unmatched. The CDR3 contains 14 residues. CDR3 loop: CASSLSGEGDTQYF. The CDR3 DNA is TGTGCCAGCAGCCTTAGCGGGGAAGGGGATACGCAGTATTTT.

The chain links TRBV5-5 to TRBJ2-6; D gene uncertain. Per the germline V gene, CDR1 is SGHKS and CDR2 is YYEKEE (reference sequence). V was clipped by 0 bases and J by 1 base, with 14 bases between them. The CDR3 length is 18 residues. CDR3 residues: CASSLVADYLSGANVLTF. Here the CDR3 DNA reads TGTGCCAGCAGCTTGGTGGCCGATTATTTATCTGGGGCCAACGTCCTGACTTTC.

V gene TRBV6-5 combines with J gene TRBJ2-3; no definite D call. The CDR3 runs 15 residues. Per germline, CDR1 MNHEY and CDR2 SVGAGI. V dropped 0 bases and J dropped 3 bases, with 10 bases sitting between them. CDR3 sequence reads: CASSYSPIRTDTQYF. DNA of the CDR3: TGTGCCAGCAGTTACTCTCCTATCCGGACAGATACGCAGTATTTT.

The chain links TRBV5-1 to TRBJ2-5, with 8 bases fitting TRBD2. The CDR3 is 16 residues long. Germline CDR1 and CDR2: SGHRS and YFSETQ. Germline trimming cut 1 base from V and 1 base from J; bases unmatched to any gene: 6. The CDR3 DNA reads TGCGCCAGCAGCTTGTATCTAGCGGGCCGCCAAGAGACCCAGTACTTC. It yields the protein CASSLYLAGRQETQYF.

The chain uses TRBV2 and TRBJ1-4, with D unclear. Per the germline V gene, CDR1 is SNHLY and CDR2 is FYNNEI. V was pared by 5 bases and J by 1 base, with 17 bases between. There are 17 residues in the CDR3. In DNA, the CDR3 is TGTGCCAGCAGTTTTTGGGCCTCCGACGGAACTAATGAAAAACTGTTTTTT. It codes for CASSFWASDGTNEKLFF.

The chain has TRBV4-3 and TRBJ2-3; D might be TRBD1 (6 bases). V was cut by 4 bases and J by 1 base, with 12 bases left in between. From germline, CDR1 is LGHNA and CDR2 YSLEER. The CDR3 is 15 residues long. The DNA of the CDR3 is TGCGCCAGCAGCCGATCCCGACAGGGCACAGATACGCAGTATTTT. Amino acids: CASSRSRQGTDTQYF.

Only one count was recorded for this clone. This chain connects TRBV7-6 to TRBJ2-2, with 11 bases fitting TRBD1. The CDR3 is made up of 20 amino acids. Germline loops: CDR1 SGHVS, CDR2 FNYEAQ. V dropped 1 base and J dropped 3; count of bases not matched to a gene: 13. CDR3 protein: CASSLVPPPRTGGDTGELFF. The DNA for the CDR3 is TGTGCCAGCAGCTTAGTTCCCCCCCCGAGGACAGGGGGCGACACCGGGGAGCTGTTTTTT.

The V call is TRBV9, the J call TRBJ1-4; D uncertain. CDR1 is SGDLS and CDR2 is YYNGEE in the germline V gene. Trimming left V 0 bases short and J 5 bases short, with 8 bases between. The CDR3 covers 14 residues. CDR3 region: CASSVGRGNEKLFF. In DNA form, the CDR3 reads TGTGCCAGCAGCGTAGGTCGCGGGAATGAAAAACTGTTTTTT.

This clone was recorded only once. This chain links TRBV7-8 with TRBJ2-3; TRBD2 aligns across 7 bases. The CDR3 consists of 17 residues. V lost 0 bases and J lost 2; bases outside the gene matches: 8. Germline V lookup: CDR1 SGHVS, CDR2 FQNEAQ. This chain's CDR3 is CASSLAQLAANTDTQYF. CDR3 nucleotides: TGTGCCAGCAGCTTAGCGCAGCTAGCGGCGAACACAGATACGCAGTATTTT.

The chain joins TRBV21-1 to TRBJ2-7; the D call of TRBD2 is as the table states it, not checked on the DNA. TRBV21-1 is described as a pseudogene. CDR3 length: 13 residues. This CDR3 is CASSSRGSYEQYF. The CDR3 coding sequence is TGTGCCAGCAGCTCCCGGGGATCCTACGAGCAGTACTTC.

This clone was seen a single time. The rearrangement uses TRBV7-2 and TRBJ2-2; a possible D gene is TRBD2 (5 bases). CDR1 SGHTA and CDR2 FQGNSA come from the germline V gene. This CDR3 is built from 12 residues. Trimming removed 8 bases at V and 4 bases at J, with 8 bases between. The CDR3: CASFRGTGELFF. In DNA, the CDR3 is TGTGCCAGCTTCCGGGGCACCGGGGAGCTGTTTTTT. The whole variable domain, remainder taken from reference TRBV7-2 and TRBJ2-2, is GAGVSQSPSNKVTEKGKDVELRCDPISGHTALYWYRQSLGQGLEFLIYFQGNSAPDKSGLPSDRFSAERTGGSVSTLTIQRTQQEDSAVYLCASFRGTGELFFGEGSRLTVL.

V usage is TRBV9 and J usage is TRBJ1-2; 9 positions match TRBD1. The CDR3 contains 15 residues. Trimming at V came to 4 bases and at J to 5 bases, leaving 9 bases not matched to a gene. Germline loops: CDR1 SGDLS, CDR2 YYNGEE. CDR3 region: CASSFRTGGIYGYTF. The CDR3 DNA reads TGTGCCAGCAGCTTCCGAACAGGGGGCATTTATGGCTACACCTTC.

The J gene is TRBJ2-5, the V gene TRBV5-1, with 10 bases lining up with TRBD2. Looked up from germline, CDR1 is SGHRS and CDR2 is YFSETQ. The CDR3 totals 18 residues. V was clipped by 0 bases and J by 5 bases; unmatched bases: 13. The CDR3 nucleotides read TGCGCCAGCAGCTTGGCCGGGGGTAGCGGGGGGCAACGGGAGACCCAGTACTTC. Translation gives CASSLAGGSGGQRETQYF.

J is TRBJ1-3 and V is TRBV9, with D hard to call. The germline V and J ends were trimmed by 0 bases and 0 bases, with 7 bases remaining between them. The germline CDR1 and CDR2 sequences are SGDLS and YYNGEE. The CDR3 contains 15 residues. This chain's CDR3 is CASSVDLSSGNTIYF. The CDR3 region has the DNA TGTGCCAGCAGCGTAGACCTGAGCTCTGGAAACACCATATATTTT.

The J gene is TRBJ1-2, the V gene TRBV29-1; no definite D call. V was cut by 0 bases and J by 0 bases, with 8 bases left in between. The V gene's germline CDR1 is SQVTM and CDR2 ANQGSEA. This CDR3 contains 14 residues. CDR3 amino acids: CSVEEGGTNYGYTF. In DNA form, the CDR3 reads TGCAGCGTTGAAGAAGGAGGGACTAACTATGGCTACACCTTC. The complete variable domain, with remaining parts taken from reference TRBV29-1 and TRBJ1-2, reads SAVISQKPSRDICQRGTSLTIQCQVDSQVTMMFWYRQQPGQSLTLIATANQGSEATYESGFVIDKFPISRPNLTFSTLTVSNMSPEDSSIYLCSVEEGGTNYGYTFGSGTRLTVV.

This chain's CDR3 is CSARAAGELFF. CDR3 coding DNA: TGCAGTGCTAGGGCCGCCGGGGAGCTGTTTTTT. The chain has TRBV20-1 and TRBJ2-2; D not resolved. This CDR3 has 11 amino acids. The V gene's germline CDR1 is DFQATT and CDR2 SNEGSKA (reference sequence). The germline V and J ends were trimmed by 3 bases and 6 bases, with 5 bases remaining between them.

This sequence joins TRBV11-2 and TRBJ2-7, with TRBD1 identical over 8 bases. The CDR3 is 15 residues long. In germline, CDR1 is SGHAT, CDR2 FQNNGV. V shed 6 bases, J shed 3 bases, and the junction held 10 bases outside the gene matches. CDR3 loop: CASSSGTGGFYEQYF. CDR3 sequence (DNA): TGTGCCAGCAGTTCCGGGACAGGAGGTTTCTACGAGCAGTACTTC.

Remarks on this clone: Compared with germline, one end of the junction differs, possibly owing to a read error. V and J are TRBV4-1 and TRBJ2-1, with 7 bases fitting TRBD1. CDR1 and CDR2 from the germline V gene are MGHRA and YSYEKL. The CDR3 spans 11 residues. CDR3 nucleotides: TGCGCCAGCAGCCAACCGGACAGGTTGCTCTTC. The encoded protein is CASSQPDRLLF.

The V and J genes are TRBV11-3 and TRBJ2-1; D might be TRBD2 (6 bases). This CDR3 spans 14 amino acids. Trimming left V 5 bases short and J 8 bases short, with 16 bases between. The germline V gene has CDR1 SGHNT and CDR2 YENEEA. The CDR3 loop is CASSDDWRADEQFF. In DNA form, the CDR3 reads TGTGCCAGCAGCGACGATTGGAGGGCCGATGAGCAGTTCTTC.